Each of the 17 T cell receptor beta chains below was sequenced from the same sample in a study of CD8 T cells in Susac syndrome. With random hexamers, reverse transcription was performed on about 0.5 to 1 ug of RNA. TCRdb re-derived calls from the immunoSEQ multiplex PCR reads in MiXCR, one entry per CDR3 protein. The sample holds 230,000 or so distinct CDR3 sequences, 95% seen once. Material for sequencing was CD4+ T cells from PBMCs. These receptor sequences come from a human donor with multiple sclerosis.

This clonotype was recorded once. The chain employs TRBV20-1 and TRBJ1-5; possible D gene TRBD1, 5 bases. The CDR3 sequence is 13 residues long. Germline assignment: CDR1 DFQATT and CDR2 SNEGSKA (reference sequence). Trimming pared 5 bases from V and 0 bases from J, leaving 8 bases between. CDR3 nucleotide sequence: TGCAGTGCTGGGGACCTTAGCAATCAGCCCCAGCATTTT. Translated, it gives CSAGDLSNQPQHF.

The rearrangement uses TRBV10-3 and TRBJ2-7, with 7 bases identical to TRBD2. Per germline, CDR1 ENHRY and CDR2 SYGVKD. The CDR3 is 16 amino acids. The junction had 11 bases not matched to a gene; V was cut back by 2 bases and J by 4 bases. The CDR3 bases are TGTGCCATCAGTGAGAGAAGTCTAGCGGTTACGTACGAGCAGTACTTC. This codes for CAISERSLAVTYEQYF.

The chain employs TRBV7-8 and TRBJ1-2, with unresolved D. The CDR3 spans 15 residues. V lost 5 bases and J lost 2, with 15 bases in between. CDR1 is SGHVS and CDR2 is FQNEAQ in the germline V gene. The CDR3 DNA follows: TGTGCCAGCAGCCCCGCTCTCCGGACGAACTATGGCTACACCTTC. Its translation is CASSPALRTNYGYTF.

This sequence joins TRBV20-1 and TRBJ2-1; unclear D gene. This CDR3 has 10 amino acids. V was trimmed by 6 bases and J by 4 bases, leaving 4 bases between them. CDR1 and CDR2 (germline): DFQATT, SNEGSKA (reference sequence). CDR3 region: CSAAYNEQFF. The CDR3 DNA sequence: TGCAGTGCGGCATACAATGAGCAGTTCTTC.

The chain recombines TRBV5-1 with TRBJ2-1; the match to TRBD1 covers 9 bases. Germline V gene sequence: CDR1 SGHRS, CDR2 YFSETQ. This CDR3 spans 12 amino acids. The CDR3: CATGTGSNEQFF. The DNA of the CDR3 is TGCGCGACCGGGACAGGGTCGAATGAGCAGTTCTTC. The variable domain in full, completed from reference TRBV5-1 and TRBJ2-1, reads KAGVTQTPRYLIKTRGQQVTLSCSPISGHRSVSWYQQTPGQGLQFLFEYFSETQRNKGNFPGRFSGRQFSNSRSEMNVSTLELGDSALYLCATGTGSNEQFFGPGTRLTVL.

The CDR3 loop is CSATQEETQYF. The CDR3 region has the DNA TGCAGTGCTACACAAGAAGAGACCCAGTACTTC. The chain recombines TRBV20-1 with TRBJ2-5; no clear D. With 4 bases removed from V and 3 bases from J, the gap between germline ends came to 6 bases. The CDR3 is 11 amino acids. Germline V CDR1 and CDR2: DFQATT, SNEGSKA (reference sequence).

The table lists this clonotype with a count of one. The chain joins TRBV3-1 to TRBJ1-5, with D perhaps matching TRBD1 (5 bases). The V end was cut by 0 bases, the J end by 0 bases, with 6 bases between. The V gene's germline CDR1 is LGHDT and CDR2 YNNKEL (reference sequence). CDR3 size: 15 residues. The CDR3 DNA is TGTGCCAGCAGCCAAGATGGACATAGCAATCAGCCCCAGCATTTT. This codes for CASSQDGHSNQPQHF.

The rearrangement links TRBV7-3 to TRBJ2-7, with 8 bases aligning to TRBD1. V gave up 2 bases and J gave up 2 bases; unmatched junction bases: 2. Germline-derived CDR1 and CDR2 are SGHTA and FQGTGA. The CDR3 covers 14 residues. The CDR3 nucleotides are TGTGCCAGCAGCTTAGGGACAGGACCCTACGAGCAGTACTTC. Translation: CASSLGTGPYEQYF.

The J gene is TRBJ1-3, the V gene TRBV27; tentative D call: TRBD1 (6 bases). Per germline, CDR1 MNHEY and CDR2 SMNVEV (reference sequence). There are 14 residues in the CDR3. The V end lost 2 bases, the J end lost 2 bases, and 7 bases lay between the germline ends. The CDR3 reads CASSLAGAGNTIYF. The CDR3 nucleotides are TGTGCCAGCAGTTTAGCAGGGGCTGGAAACACCATATATTTT.

The V and J genes are TRBV30 and TRBJ2-2; D unclear. V was pared by 3 bases and J by 0 bases, with 11 bases between. This CDR3 has 15 amino acids. Germline values: CDR1 GTSNPN, CDR2 SVGIG (reference sequence). CDR3: CAWRVPATNTGELFF. The CDR3 region has the DNA TGTGCCTGGAGGGTTCCAGCAACGAACACCGGGGAGCTGTTTTTT. Combining the CDR3 with reference TRBV30 and TRBJ2-2 gives the whole variable domain SQTIHQWPATLVQPVGSPLSLECTVEGTSNPNLYWYRQAAGRGLQLLFYSVGIGQISSEVPQNLSASRPQDRQFILSSKKLLLSDSGFYLCAWRVPATNTGELFFGEGSRLTVL.

The rearrangement uses TRBV9 and TRBJ1-2, with 9 bases that match TRBD1. With 4 bases clipped from V and 7 bases from J, the junction kept 11 bases outside the gene matches. Germline-derived CDR1 and CDR2 are SGDLS and YYNGEE. This CDR3 is built from 15 residues. CDR3: CASSSRDRDSSGYTF. The DNA for the CDR3 is TGTGCCAGCAGCTCCCGGGACAGGGACTCCAGTGGCTACACCTTC.

J is TRBJ1-1 and V is TRBV29-1; 9 bases agree with TRBD1. This CDR3 has 12 residues. The J segment lost 6 bases and the V segment lost 5 bases, leaving 4 bases of the junction unmatched. The germline V gene encodes CDR1 SQVTM and CDR2 ANQGSEA. The CDR3 nucleotides are TGCAGCGTTTTCGACAGGGGGGCTGAAGCTTTCTTT. Translating it yields CSVFDRGAEAFF.

This clonotype was picked up a small number of times. The gene calls are TRBV7-2 and TRBJ2-1; D not certain. Germline CDR1 SGHTA, CDR2 FQGNSA. The V gene lost 6 bases and the J gene lost 0 bases, with 9 bases spanning the gap. The CDR3 is 14 amino acids. The DNA of the CDR3 is TGTGCCAGCAGTCGGGCCAGCTCCTACAATGAGCAGTTCTTC. It translates to CASSRASSYNEQFF.

V and J are TRBV9 and TRBJ2-1; D unresolved. CDR3 length: 14 amino acids. Germline assignment: CDR1 SGDLS and CDR2 YYNGEE. Between the trimmed V and J ends, which lost 3 bases and 8 bases, there was a span of 15 bases. CDR3 nucleotides: TGTGCCAGCAGCGCAGACTCCGTCGGCGATGAGCAGTTCTTC. Its protein product is CASSADSVGDEQFF.

This chain joins TRBV12-3 or TRBV12-4 and TRBJ1-5; possibly TRBD1 for D (5 bases). The CDR3 spans 15 residues. V lost 2 bases to trimming and J lost 3 bases, with 11 bases between them. CDR3 sequence: CASSLWGKVNQPQHF. The CDR3 DNA is TGTGCCAGCAGTTTATGGGGGAAGGTCAATCAGCCCCAGCATTTT.

This clonotype appeared a few times. The chain links TRBV11-2 to TRBJ1-2; the D is unclear. With 5 bases removed from V and 4 bases from J, the gap between germline ends came to 11 bases. Germline CDR1 is SGHAT and CDR2 is FQNNGV. CDR3 length: 13 amino acids. This chain's CDR3 is CASSPGLAYGYTF. The CDR3 DNA sequence: TGTGCCAGCAGCCCTGGACTCGCCTATGGCTACACCTTC.

The genes are TRBV20-1 and TRBJ1-3; no definite D call. The V gene lost 0 bases and the J gene lost 2 bases, with 11 bases spanning the gap. The CDR3 loop spans 15 amino acids. Per the germline V gene, CDR1 is DFQATT and CDR2 is SNEGSKA (reference sequence). In nucleotides, the CDR3 is TGCAGTGCTAGAGAATCCGGTCACCCTGGAAACACCATATATTTT. This translates into CSARESGHPGNTIYF.